A selection of T cell receptor beta chains follows, all from one sample in a study of blood T cell repertoires in COVID-19. Assay: immunoSEQ multiplex PCR; the TCRdb copy retains only in-frame clones and omits some. This table holds about 130,000 clones, about 89% found once. Sequencing was carried out using peripheral blood. The receptors derive from a man aged 55 to 70 with active or convalescent COVID-19. The CDR3 runs from the conserved cysteine through the conserved F or W. Fields, in order: CDR3 DNA, CDR3 protein, clone size, D gene, J gene, V gene. The D gene is left open where the match is weak. A row's size may be missing; if present it is once, few, many or a size class.

DNA: TGTGCCAGCAGTGGAGGACTAGCGGCAAACTACAATGAGCAGTTCTTC; CDR3: CASSGGLAANYNEQFF; size: NA; D: TRBD2; J: TRBJ2-1; V: TRBV6-1
DNA: TGTGCCAGCAGCGCCGGACTAGCGGGGGGGCCACGCACCGGGGAGCTGTTTTTT; CDR3: CASSAGLAGGPRTGELFF; size: NA; D: TRBD2; J: TRBJ2-2; V: TRBV5-6
DNA: TGTGCCATCAGTGACAGGGGCAAAAGCTCCTACGAGCAGTACTTC; CDR3: CAISDRGKSSYEQYF; size: NA; D: NA; J: TRBJ2-7; V: TRBV10-3
DNA: TGTGCCAGCAGCTTAGGCTACGGACAGGGACTTTTCCGACGGGGAATCTTC; CDR3: CASSLGYGQGLFRRGIF; size: NA; D: TRBD1; J: TRBJ2-1; V: TRBV7-2
DNA: TGTGCCAGCTCGCCCGACAGTGATTCACCCCTCCACTTT; CDR3: CASSPDSDSPLHF; size: NA; D: NA; J: TRBJ1-6; V: TRBV18
DNA: TGTGCCAGCAGTATTGGGGCGGTCAACACTGAAGCTTTCTTT; CDR3: CASSIGAVNTEAFF; size: NA; D: NA; J: TRBJ1-1; V: TRBV18
DNA: TGTGCCAGCAGCTTCTGGCCCGAGCAGTACTTC; CDR3: CASSFWPEQYF; size: NA; D: NA; J: TRBJ2-7; V: TRBV5-8
DNA: TGTGCCAGCAGTGGAACAGGGCTGGGAAACACCATATATTTT; CDR3: CASSGTGLGNTIYF; size: NA; D: NA; J: TRBJ1-3; V: TRBV25-1
DNA: TGCGCCAGCAGCCAAGAGTTAGGGGCCCAGTACTTC; CDR3: CASSQELGAQYF; size: NA; D: NA; J: TRBJ2-5; V: TRBV4-1
DNA: TGTGCCACCAGGCCCCCGGGGTCCACAGATACGCAGTATTTT; CDR3: CATRPPGSTDTQYF; size: NA; D: NA; J: TRBJ2-3; V: TRBV24-1
DNA: TGTGCCAGCACCTCAGGGCGGTACGAGCAGTACTTC; CDR3: CASTSGRYEQYF; size: NA; D: NA; J: TRBJ2-7; V: TRBV28
DNA: TGTGCCAGCAGTTTATCAGGGCACGGCTACACCTTC; CDR3: CASSLSGHGYTF; size: once; D: NA; J: TRBJ1-2; V: TRBV12-3/TRBV12-4
DNA: TGCGCCAGCAGCTTGGTTGGGGACAGGGGGACAACTAATGAAAAACTGTTTTTT; CDR3: CASSLVGDRGTTNEKLFF; size: NA; D: TRBD1; J: TRBJ1-4; V: TRBV5-1
DNA: TGTGCCAGCAGTGAAGTGAGGTCCCGAGCGGAAGAGCAGTACTTC; CDR3: CASSEVRSRAEEQYF; size: NA; D: NA; J: TRBJ2-7; V: TRBV6-1
DNA: TGCGCCAGCAGCTTGGGGGGGCCGGGCTCCTACGAGCAGTACTTC; CDR3: CASSLGGPGSYEQYF; size: NA; D: NA; J: TRBJ2-7; V: TRBV5-1
DNA: TGTGCCAGCAGTTACGCGACAGGGGGCGCGAATCAGCCCCAGCATTTT; CDR3: CASSYATGGANQPQHF; size: once; D: TRBD1; J: TRBJ1-5; V: TRBV6-5
DNA: TGTGCCAGCAGTACGGAGGGCGGTGGGGAGCTGTTTTTT; CDR3: CASSTEGGGELFF; size: NA; D: NA; J: TRBJ2-2; V: TRBV6-5
DNA: TGTGCCAGTAGGCGGCTCGGCTTGGAGACCCAGTACTTC; CDR3: CASRRLGLETQYF; size: NA; D: NA; J: TRBJ2-5; V: TRBV19
DNA: TGTGCCAGCAGCTTAGTTGGGACAGGGGACACTGAAGCTTTCTTT; CDR3: CASSLVGTGDTEAFF; size: NA; D: TRBD1; J: TRBJ1-1; V: TRBV7-2
DNA: TGTGCCAGCAGTTACTCGGGGGCTCGGGCAGATACGCAGTATTTT; CDR3: CASSYSGARADTQYF; size: NA; D: NA; J: TRBJ2-3; V: TRBV6-5
DNA: TGTGCCAGCAGCAACCAGGATGAAAAACTGTTTTTT; CDR3: CASSNQDEKLFF; size: NA; D: NA; J: TRBJ1-4; V: TRBV6-5
DNA: TGTGCCAGCAGTTCTAGGACAGGGGTGTATATGAACACTGAAGCTTTCTTT; CDR3: CASSSRTGVYMNTEAFF; size: NA; D: TRBD1; J: TRBJ1-1; V: TRBV11-3
DNA: TGTGCCAGCAGCTTAGGGACTAGTGTTACAGATACGCAGTATTTT; CDR3: CASSLGTSVTDTQYF; size: NA; D: TRBD2; J: TRBJ2-3; V: TRBV7-9
DNA: TGCGCCAGCAGCTTCCAACAAGAGACCCAGTACTTC; CDR3: CASSFQQETQYF; size: NA; D: NA; J: TRBJ2-5; V: TRBV5-1
DNA: TGTGCCACCAGTGATTTCCAGAAAGCTTTCTTT; CDR3: CATSDFQKAFF; size: NA; D: NA; J: TRBJ1-1; V: TRBV24-1
DNA: TGTGCCAGTATCCCGACAGGGGGCGGGAATCAGCCCCAGCATTTT; CDR3: CASIPTGGGNQPQHF; size: NA; D: TRBD1; J: TRBJ1-5; V: TRBV19
DNA: TGTGCCAGCATGAGGGATCTTTATAATTCACCCCTCCACTTT; CDR3: CASMRDLYNSPLHF; size: NA; D: NA; J: TRBJ1-6; V: TRBV5-8
DNA: TGTGCCAGCACCCCGGCCTCGGGAGGCTACACCTTC; CDR3: CASTPASGGYTF; size: NA; D: NA; J: TRBJ1-2; V: TRBV28
DNA: TGTGCCAGCAGTGAAGCCCGGTACAATGAGCAGTTCTTC; CDR3: CASSEARYNEQFF; size: once; D: NA; J: TRBJ2-1; V: TRBV12-3/TRBV12-4
DNA: TGTGCCACCGGACAGTTGGGGGAAAAACTGTTTTTT; CDR3: CATGQLGEKLFF; size: NA; D: NA; J: TRBJ1-4; V: TRBV7-2
DNA: TGTGCCAGCTCAGGCCAGACCTACGAGCAGTACTTC; CDR3: CASSGQTYEQYF; size: NA; D: NA; J: TRBJ2-7; V: TRBV9
DNA: TGTGCCAGCAGCTTACAGGGTGCGCGTGAGACCCAGTACTTC; CDR3: CASSLQGARETQYF; size: NA; D: NA; J: TRBJ2-5; V: TRBV6-5
DNA: TGTGCCAGCAGCGAGAGCGGGGGGGAAACCGGGGAGCTGTTTTTT; CDR3: CASSESGGETGELFF; size: few; D: TRBD2; J: TRBJ2-2; V: TRBV7-2
DNA: TGTGCCAGCAGACCTAGCGCCGTTTATGATACGCAGTATTTT; CDR3: CASRPSAVYDTQYF; size: NA; D: NA; J: TRBJ2-3; V: TRBV2
DNA: TGTGCCAGCAGCCAAGATGGTGCGAGCACAGATACGCAGTATTTT; CDR3: CASSQDGASTDTQYF; size: NA; D: NA; J: TRBJ2-3; V: TRBV3-1/TRBV3-2
DNA: TGTGCCAGTAGCCCTAGCGGGGGGAATTACAATGAGCAGTTCTTC; CDR3: CASSPSGGNYNEQFF; size: NA; D: TRBD2; J: TRBJ2-1; V: TRBV19
DNA: TGTGCCAGCAGCGCGAACAGGGGGTCTCCCTATGGCTACACCTTC; CDR3: CASSANRGSPYGYTF; size: NA; D: TRBD1; J: TRBJ1-2; V: TRBV9
DNA: TGTGCCAGCAGGAGATTGGCTGAAGCTTTCTTT; CDR3: CASRRLAEAFF; size: NA; D: NA; J: TRBJ1-1; V: TRBV6-4
DNA: TGTGCTAGTGGTTTGGAGCCGAACACTGAAGCTTTCTTT; CDR3: CASGLEPNTEAFF; size: NA; D: NA; J: TRBJ1-1; V: TRBV12-5
DNA: TGTGCCAGCTCACCACAGAGGCCAGAATTTTATGGCTACACCTTC; CDR3: CASSPQRPEFYGYTF; size: NA; D: NA; J: TRBJ1-2; V: TRBV18
DNA: TGTGCCAGCAGCCAAAGACTAGCGGGGGGAGGAGAGCAGTTCTTC; CDR3: CASSQRLAGGGEQFF; size: NA; D: TRBD2; J: TRBJ2-1; V: TRBV3-1/TRBV3-2
DNA: TGTGCCAGCTCACCAGAGACAGGTGTCGTCGAAAAACTGTTTTTT; CDR3: CASSPETGVVEKLFF; size: NA; D: NA; J: TRBJ1-4; V: TRBV18
DNA: TGTGCCACCCATACGGTGCTAACTGAAGCTTTCTTT; CDR3: CATHTVLTEAFF; size: NA; D: NA; J: TRBJ1-1; V: TRBV28
DNA: TGTGCCAGCAGCCTAGACAGGGGGCGGCGCGGGGGCTACACCTTC; CDR3: CASSLDRGRRGGYTF; size: NA; D: TRBD1; J: TRBJ1-2; V: TRBV3-1/TRBV3-2
DNA: TGTGCCATCAGCCGTGGGGGGACAGGGACTAATGAAAAACTGTTTTTT; CDR3: CAISRGGTGTNEKLFF; size: NA; D: TRBD1; J: TRBJ1-4; V: TRBV10-3
DNA: TGCGCCAGCAGCTTGGATGGGGGCCGAAATCGGTACAATGAGCAGTTCTTC; CDR3: CASSLDGGRNRYNEQFF; size: NA; D: NA; J: TRBJ2-1; V: TRBV5-1
DNA: TGTGCCAGTAGTTGGGCGGGGTCGTACGAGCAGTACTTC; CDR3: CASSWAGSYEQYF; size: NA; D: NA; J: TRBJ2-7; V: TRBV19
DNA: TGTGCCAGCAGAACCAGCAGGGGAATAAACTGGTCACCCCTCCACTTT; CDR3: CASRTSRGINWSPLHF; size: NA; D: NA; J: TRBJ1-6; V: TRBV27
DNA: TGTGCCAGCAGTACAGGGACAGGGTCGGATCAGCCCCAGCATTTT; CDR3: CASSTGTGSDQPQHF; size: NA; D: TRBD1; J: TRBJ1-5; V: TRBV9
DNA: TGTGCCAGCAGTTCCGTTTGGGGGGAATCGCGGTACGAGCAGTACTTC; CDR3: CASSSVWGESRYEQYF; size: NA; D: NA; J: TRBJ2-7; V: TRBV28
DNA: TGTGCCAGCAGCCCGACAGCAACTAATGAAAAACTGTTTTTT; CDR3: CASSPTATNEKLFF; size: few; D: NA; J: TRBJ1-4; V: TRBV7-8
DNA: TGTGCCAGCAGCTCCTCTGGGGCGGCTAGGGCCTACAATGAGCAGTTCTTC; CDR3: CASSSSGAARAYNEQFF; size: few; D: NA; J: TRBJ2-1; V: TRBV9
DNA: TGTGCCACCAGTGACCCCGGACCCGGGGGAGATACGCAGTATTTT; CDR3: CATSDPGPGGDTQYF; size: few; D: NA; J: TRBJ2-3; V: TRBV24-1